The 28 T cell receptor beta chains below were found in one sample sequenced in a study of siplizumab effects on memory and regulatory T cells. Sequenced by immunoSEQ multiplex PCR; TCRdb stores in-frame clones only, minus some. This sample has approximately 90,000 clones, with approximately 95% found just once. Sequenced input: non-Treg CD4+ T cells sorted from blood. Receptors were obtained from a human donor in good health.

The V gene is TRBV5-1, the J gene TRBJ1-2; 8 nucleotides align to TRBD1. The CDR3 is 14 amino acids. The V gene end was trimmed by 3 bases and the J gene end by 7 bases; junction bases not matched to a gene: 8. The germline V gene encodes CDR1 SGHRS and CDR2 YFSETQ. The CDR3 sequence: CASSSGTGFGGYTF. Written as DNA, the CDR3 is TGCGCCAGCAGCTCCGGGACAGGCTTCGGTGGCTACACCTTC.

This clone was counted a single time. The chain recombines TRBV6-6 with TRBJ2-5; D assignment may be TRBD1 or TRBD2 (5 bases each). Germline lookup yields CDR1 MNHNY and CDR2 SVGAGI (reference sequence). Trimming cost V 5 bases and J 4 bases, with 8 bases left between them. The CDR3 sequence is 12 residues long. The CDR3 DNA reads TGTGCCAGCAGTCCAGGGAGAGAGACCCAGTACTTC. Translating it yields CASSPGRETQYF.

V gene TRBV19 combines with J gene TRBJ1-1; D call uncertain. V shed 7 bases and J shed 1 base, with 16 bases lying between them. The CDR3 has 15 residues. CDR1 LNHDA and CDR2 SQIVND come from the germline V gene (reference sequence). In DNA form, the CDR3 reads TGTGCCAGTACCCCAGACCCCACAAGGAACACTGAAGCTTTCTTT. This translates into CASTPDPTRNTEAFF.

The V and J genes are TRBV7-3 and TRBJ2-3; D may correspond to TRBD1 or TRBD2 (5 bases each). Trimming removed 3 bases from V and 4 bases from J, with 5 bases in between. The CDR3 has 12 amino acids. Germline V gene data show CDR1 as SGHTA and CDR2 as FQGTGA. The CDR3 region is CASSLGADTQYF. In DNA form, the CDR3 reads TGTGCCAGCAGCTTGGGGGCAGATACGCAGTATTTT.

CDR3 protein: CASTDLRGTSVEQYF. The CDR3 DNA follows: TGTGCCAGCACCGACTTGCGGGGGACCTCCGTCGAGCAGTACTTC. J is TRBJ2-7 and V is TRBV6-5; 7 bases map to TRBD2. V trimming: 7 bases; J trimming: 6 bases; junction bases outside the gene matches: 15. There are 15 residues in the CDR3. Per germline, CDR1 MNHEY and CDR2 SVGAGI.

The chain employs TRBV7-8 and TRBJ2-7; TRBD2 matches 7 bases. This CDR3 comprises 15 residues. Germline CDR1 is SGHVS and CDR2 is FQNEAQ. V gave up 2 bases and J gave up 4 bases; unmatched junction bases: 8. CDR3 region: CASSLRVGGGYEQYF. The CDR3 DNA is TGTGCCAGCAGCTTAAGAGTTGGCGGGGGATACGAGCAGTACTTC.

The chain carries TRBV18 and TRBJ2-1; TRBD2 aligns across 8 bases. Germline trimming cut 6 bases from V and 5 bases from J; bases unmatched to any gene: 6. Germline CDR1 KGHSH, CDR2 LQKENI. The CDR3 is 14 residues long. In DNA, the CDR3 is TGTGCCAGCTCCCGGGGGGGTATCGACAATGAGCAGTTCTTC. It translates to CASSRGGIDNEQFF.

The chain joins TRBV19 to TRBJ1-1, with D maybe TRBD1 (6 bases). Germline assignment: CDR1 LNHDA and CDR2 SQIVND (reference sequence). The CDR3 consists of 15 residues. The V gene lost 6 bases and the J gene lost 3 bases, with 17 bases spanning the gap. CDR3 loop: CASSTEQGPDTEAFF. Written as DNA, the CDR3 is TGTGCCAGTAGCACGGAACAGGGTCCGGACACTGAAGCTTTCTTT.

DNA of the CDR3: TGTGCCAGCAGCCAAATCAGGGGGAGCAATCAGCCCCAGCATTTT. Translated: CASSQIRGSNQPQHF. The chain has TRBV7-9 and TRBJ1-5; 7 positions agree with TRBD1. The CDR3 sequence is 15 residues long. V trimming: 5 bases; J trimming: 1 base; junction bases outside the gene matches: 5. Germline lookup yields CDR1 SEHNR and CDR2 FQNEAQ (reference sequence).

The chain has TRBV10-3 and TRBJ2-1, with D maybe TRBD1 (5 bases). Germline lookup yields CDR1 ENHRY and CDR2 SYGVKD. The CDR3 extends over 16 amino acids. The ends were cut back, 0 bases at V and 4 bases at J, with 13 bases in the middle. In nucleotides, the CDR3 is TGTGCCATCAGTGAGTCGACCAGGGCAGATTACAATGAGCAGTTCTTC. Its translation: CAISESTRADYNEQFF.

In its sample, this clone was seen a few times. The chain combines TRBV14 with TRBJ2-5; D perhaps matches TRBD2 (6 bases). From germline, CDR1 is SGHDN and CDR2 FVKESK. The V end lost 2 bases, the J end lost 3 bases, and 10 bases lay between the germline ends. The length of the CDR3 is 14 residues. Here the CDR3 reads CASSQNGGKETQYF. For the CDR3, the DNA is TGTGCCAGCAGCCAAAATGGGGGGAAAGAGACCCAGTACTTC.

The V and J genes are TRBV19 and TRBJ2-7; maybe TRBD2 (5 bases). This CDR3 has 12 residues. V dropped 4 bases and J dropped 4 bases, with 8 bases sitting between them. Germline CDR1 and CDR2: LNHDA and SQIVND (reference sequence). CDR3 DNA: TGTGCCAGTAGTACCGGGAATTACGAGCAGTACTTC. The encoded protein is CASSTGNYEQYF.

The sample holds one count of this clone. The rearrangement joins TRBV19 to TRBJ1-6; 9 nucleotides match TRBD1. V shed 3 bases, J shed 6 bases, and the junction held 6 bases outside the gene matches. The CDR3 length is 16 residues. Looked up from germline, CDR1 is LNHDA and CDR2 is SQIVND (reference sequence). Here the CDR3 reads CASSILGTGLNSPLHF. The CDR3, as DNA: TGTGCCAGTAGTATTTTGGGGACAGGGCTTAATTCACCCCTCCACTTT.

The gene calls are TRBV30 and TRBJ2-7; no definite D call. The germline V gene has CDR1 GTSNPN and CDR2 SVGIG (reference sequence). V lost 4 bases to trimming and J lost 7 bases, with 20 bases between them. The CDR3 has 14 residues. This CDR3 is CAWTQGPVMGEQYF. The CDR3 region has the DNA TGTGCCTGGACCCAAGGTCCCGTGATGGGGGAGCAGTACTTC.

V usage is TRBV7-2 and J usage is TRBJ2-5, with D perhaps TRBD1 or TRBD2 (5 bases each). The J call could be wrong; TRBJ2-7 is a better fit for the DNA end. CDR1 is SGHTA and CDR2 is FQGNSA in the germline V gene. The CDR3 runs 14 residues. The CDR3 spells CASSRDVSSYEQYF. The CDR3, as DNA: TGTGCCAGCAGCCGGGACGTCAGCTCCTACGAGCAGTACTTC.

This rearrangement joins TRBV11-3 to TRBJ2-1; 13 nucleotides match TRBD2. V trimming: 5 bases; J trimming: 10 bases; junction bases outside the gene matches: 8. The CDR3 has 15 residues. Germline V CDR1 and CDR2: SGHNT, YENEEA. CDR3 loop: CASSMGLAGPSEQFF. Written as DNA, the CDR3 is TGTGCCAGCAGCATGGGACTAGCGGGGCCGTCGGAGCAGTTCTTC.

The gene calls are TRBV9 and TRBJ1-2; D is uncertain. The CDR3 has 12 amino acids. V was trimmed by 3 bases and J by 6 bases, leaving 9 bases between them. Germline V gene data show CDR1 as SGDLS and CDR2 as YYNGEE. This chain's CDR3 is CASSEPGDGYTF. CDR3 DNA sequence: TGTGCCAGCAGCGAGCCCGGCGATGGCTACACCTTC.

The rearrangement links TRBV7-3 to TRBJ2-2, with 8 bases fitting TRBD1. The V gene end was trimmed by 5 bases and the J gene end by 4 bases; junction bases not matched to a gene: 12. This CDR3 region has 17 residues. Germline V gives CDR1 SGHTA, CDR2 FQGTGA. CDR3 residues: CASSTPPARGRTGELFF. The CDR3 DNA reads as TGTGCCAGCAGCACCCCCCCCGCCAGGGGGCGCACCGGGGAGCTGTTTTTT.

The chain employs TRBV30 and TRBJ2-2; D might be TRBD1 or TRBD2, each matching 5 bases. V lost 5 bases and J lost 1, with 14 bases in between. There are 15 residues in the CDR3. CDR1 and CDR2 (germline): GTSNPN, SVGIG (reference sequence). CDR3: CAWEWGRLNTGELFF. Written as DNA, the CDR3 is TGTGCCTGGGAATGGGGACGGTTGAACACCGGGGAGCTGTTTTTT.

CDR3 DNA: TGTGCCAGCAGCCACCAGGGACAGGGGTCAGATACGCAGTATTTT. Translation: CASSHQGQGSDTQYF. The chain has TRBV7-2 and TRBJ2-3, with TRBD1 matching over 10 bases. The CDR3 is made up of 15 amino acids. J was trimmed by 4 bases and V by 5 bases; bases with no gene match: 6. Germline values: CDR1 SGHTA, CDR2 FQGNSA.

This chain uses TRBV30 with TRBJ1-1; 10 nucleotides align to TRBD1. The CDR3 contains 12 residues. Germline V gives CDR1 GTSNPN, CDR2 SVGIG (reference sequence). CDR3 DNA sequence: TGTGCGCGGACAGGGGGGGGTACTGAAGCTTTCTTT. Protein: CARTGGGTEAFF.

The V gene is TRBV6-1, the J gene TRBJ1-2; D gene uncertain. The germline V gene encodes CDR1 MNHNS and CDR2 SASEGT. Trimming cost V 1 base and J 2 bases, with 2 bases left between them. This CDR3 is built from 12 residues. CDR3 region: CASSEGNYGYTF. The DNA for the CDR3 is TGTGCCAGCAGTGAAGGCAACTATGGCTACACCTTC.

The V call is TRBV11-3, the J call TRBJ1-3, with D hard to call. This CDR3 has 15 amino acids. V lost 3 bases to trimming and J lost 0 bases, with 9 bases between them. Germline values: CDR1 SGHNT, CDR2 YENEEA. The DNA of the CDR3 is TGTGCCAGCAGCTTCCCGGAACCCTCTGGAAACACCATATATTTT. Translated: CASSFPEPSGNTIYF.

The chain is built from TRBV5-8 and TRBJ2-7; D possibly corresponds to TRBD1 (5 bases). The CDR3 has 14 residues. The germline gives CDR1 SGHTS, CDR2 YDEGEE. V lost 0 bases to trimming and J lost 2 bases, with 9 bases between them. The CDR3 sequence is CASSLEQGPYEQYF. The CDR3 nucleotides are TGTGCCAGCAGCTTGGAGCAGGGTCCCTACGAGCAGTACTTC.

This clone occurred once. The chain is built from TRBV2 and TRBJ2-3, with D possibly TRBD2 on 7 matching bases. CDR3 length equals 14 residues. The V end was cut by 7 bases, the J end by 4 bases, with 15 bases between. Germline loops: CDR1 SNHLY, CDR2 FYNNEI. The CDR3 loop reads CASKEGGRADTQYF. In DNA form, the CDR3 reads TGTGCCAGCAAAGAGGGGGGGAGGGCAGATACGCAGTATTTT.

The chain employs TRBV5-4 and TRBJ2-3, with TRBD2 matching 9 bases. J gave up 0 bases and V 2 bases, and 7 bases lay outside the gene matches. This CDR3 has 17 amino acids. In germline, CDR1 is SGHNT, CDR2 YYREEE (reference sequence). This CDR3 reads CASSFRLAGSSTDTQYF. DNA of the CDR3: TGTGCCAGCAGCTTTCGGCTAGCGGGGAGTAGCACAGATACGCAGTATTTT.

This chain joins TRBV10-3 and TRBJ2-5, with D uncertain. Germline assignment: CDR1 ENHRY and CDR2 SYGVKD. V was cut by 3 bases and J by 5 bases, with 4 bases left in between. CDR3 length equals 11 residues. CDR3 nucleotides: TGTGCCATCAGTGAATGGGAGACCCAGTACTTC. Its protein product is CAISEWETQYF.

V is TRBV29-1 and J is TRBJ2-2; 9 bases align to TRBD1. Germline CDR1 reads SQVTM; CDR2 reads ANQGSEA. V lost 6 bases to trimming and J lost 5 bases; unmatched junction nucleotides: 4. CDR3 length: 13 amino acids. Here the CDR3 reads CSVTGTGTGELFF. CDR3 DNA sequence: TGCAGCGTGACCGGGACAGGGACCGGGGAGCTGTTTTTT.